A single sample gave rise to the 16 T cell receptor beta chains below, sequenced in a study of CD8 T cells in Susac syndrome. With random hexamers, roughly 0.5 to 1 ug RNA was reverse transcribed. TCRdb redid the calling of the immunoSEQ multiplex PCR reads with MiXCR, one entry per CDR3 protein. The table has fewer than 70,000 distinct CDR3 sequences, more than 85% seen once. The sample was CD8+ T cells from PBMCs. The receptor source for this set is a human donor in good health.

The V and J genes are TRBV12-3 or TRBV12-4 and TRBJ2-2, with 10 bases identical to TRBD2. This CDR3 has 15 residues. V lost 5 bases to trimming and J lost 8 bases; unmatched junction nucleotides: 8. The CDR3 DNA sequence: TGTGCCAGCAGTCCCAGCGGGGGGGTGAATGGGGAGCTGTTTTTT. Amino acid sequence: CASSPSGGVNGELFF.

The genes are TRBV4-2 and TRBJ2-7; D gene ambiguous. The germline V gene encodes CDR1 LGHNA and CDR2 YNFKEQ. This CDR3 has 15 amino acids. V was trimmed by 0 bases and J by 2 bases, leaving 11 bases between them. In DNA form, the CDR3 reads TGTGCCAGCAGCCAAGAAAGCCAGGCCACCTACGAGCAGTACTTC. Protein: CASSQESQATYEQYF.

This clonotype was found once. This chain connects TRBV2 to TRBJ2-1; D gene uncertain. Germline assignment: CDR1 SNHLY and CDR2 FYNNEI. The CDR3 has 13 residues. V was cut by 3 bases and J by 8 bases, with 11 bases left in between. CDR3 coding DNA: TGTGCCAGCAGTGATGGCCCTTTGGATGAGCAGTTCTTC. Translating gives CASSDGPLDEQFF.

The CDR3 reads CASSQEFSGTQETQYF. The DNA of the CDR3 is TGCGCCAGCAGCCAAGAATTTAGCGGAACCCAAGAGACCCAGTACTTC. V gene TRBV4-1 combines with J gene TRBJ2-5; D possibly corresponds to TRBD2 (6 bases). V was shortened by 0 bases and J by 1 base, with 12 bases between the two germline ends. Germline V gene data show CDR1 as MGHRA and CDR2 as YSYEKL. This CDR3 is 16 amino acids long.

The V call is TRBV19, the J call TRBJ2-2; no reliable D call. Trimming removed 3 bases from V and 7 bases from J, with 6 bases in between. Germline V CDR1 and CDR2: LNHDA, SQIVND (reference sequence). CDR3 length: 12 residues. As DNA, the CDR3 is TGTGCCAGTAGTATCTACTACGGGGAGCTGTTTTTT. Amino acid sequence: CASSIYYGELFF.

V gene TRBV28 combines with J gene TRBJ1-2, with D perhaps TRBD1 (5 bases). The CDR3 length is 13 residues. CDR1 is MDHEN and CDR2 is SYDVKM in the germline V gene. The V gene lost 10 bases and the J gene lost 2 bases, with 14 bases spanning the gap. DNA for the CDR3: TGTGCCATCCAGGGCCTGAGCAACTATGGCTACACCTTC. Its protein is CAIQGLSNYGYTF.

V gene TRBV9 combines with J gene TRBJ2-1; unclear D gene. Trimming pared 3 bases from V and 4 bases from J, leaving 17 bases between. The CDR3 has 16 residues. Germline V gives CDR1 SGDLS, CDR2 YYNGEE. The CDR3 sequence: CASSARAHGAYNEQFF. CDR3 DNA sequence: TGTGCCAGCAGCGCCCGGGCCCACGGCGCTTACAATGAGCAGTTCTTC.

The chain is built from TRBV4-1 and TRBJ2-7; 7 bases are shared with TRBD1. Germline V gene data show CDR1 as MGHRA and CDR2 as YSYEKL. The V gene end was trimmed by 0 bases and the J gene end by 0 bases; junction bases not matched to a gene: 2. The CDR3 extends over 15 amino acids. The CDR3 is CASSQDSGGSYEQYF. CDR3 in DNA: TGCGCCAGCAGCCAAGATTCAGGGGGCTCCTACGAGCAGTACTTC.

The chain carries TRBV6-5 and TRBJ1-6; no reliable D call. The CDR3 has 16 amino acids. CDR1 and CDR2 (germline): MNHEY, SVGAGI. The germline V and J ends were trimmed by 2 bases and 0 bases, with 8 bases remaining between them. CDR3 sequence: CASSYETSSYNSPLHF. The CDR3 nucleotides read TGTGCCAGCAGTTACGAGACAAGCTCCTATAATTCACCCCTCCACTTT.

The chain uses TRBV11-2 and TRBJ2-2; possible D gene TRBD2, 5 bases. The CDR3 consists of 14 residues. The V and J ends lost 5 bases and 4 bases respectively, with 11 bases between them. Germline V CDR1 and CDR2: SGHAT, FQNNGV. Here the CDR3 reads CASSPLGGTGELFF. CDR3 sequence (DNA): TGTGCCAGCAGCCCCTTAGGAGGCACCGGGGAGCTGTTTTTT.

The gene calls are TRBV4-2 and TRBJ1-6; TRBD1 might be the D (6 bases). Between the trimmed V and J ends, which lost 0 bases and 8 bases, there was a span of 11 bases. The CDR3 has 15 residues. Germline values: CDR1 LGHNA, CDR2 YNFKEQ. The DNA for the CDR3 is TGTGCCAGCAGCCAAGAGGGGACACAATATTCACCCCTCCACTTT. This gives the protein CASSQEGTQYSPLHF.

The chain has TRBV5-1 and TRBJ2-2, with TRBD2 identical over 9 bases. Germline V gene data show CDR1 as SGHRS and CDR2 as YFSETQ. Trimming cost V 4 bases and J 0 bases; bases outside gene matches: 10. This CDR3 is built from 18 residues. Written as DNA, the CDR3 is TGCGCCAGCAGCCCTCGGGCGCGGGGGGGCCCGAACACCGGGGAGCTGTTTTTT. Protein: CASSPRARGGPNTGELFF.

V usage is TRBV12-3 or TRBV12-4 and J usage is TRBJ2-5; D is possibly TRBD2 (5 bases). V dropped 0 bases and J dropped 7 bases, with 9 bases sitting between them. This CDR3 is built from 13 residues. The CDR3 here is CASSLAPEGTQYF. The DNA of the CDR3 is TGTGCCAGCAGTTTAGCCCCAGAGGGGACCCAGTACTTC.

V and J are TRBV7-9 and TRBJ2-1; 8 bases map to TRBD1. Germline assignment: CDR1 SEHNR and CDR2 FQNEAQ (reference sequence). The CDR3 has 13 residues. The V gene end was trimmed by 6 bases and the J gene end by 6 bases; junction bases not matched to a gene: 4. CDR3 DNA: TGTGCCAGCAGTGCCAGGGGGCCCAATGAGCAGTTCTTC. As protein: CASSARGPNEQFF.

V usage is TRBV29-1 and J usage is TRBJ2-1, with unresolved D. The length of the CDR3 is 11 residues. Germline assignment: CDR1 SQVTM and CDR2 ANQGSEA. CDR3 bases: TGCCATGCGGCTACCTACAATGAGCAGTTCTTC. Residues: CHAATYNEQFF.

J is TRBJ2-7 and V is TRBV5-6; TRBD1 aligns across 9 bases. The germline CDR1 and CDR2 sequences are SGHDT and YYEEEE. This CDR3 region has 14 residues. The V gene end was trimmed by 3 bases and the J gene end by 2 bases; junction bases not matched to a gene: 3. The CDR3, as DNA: TGTGCCAGCAGCTCCACAGGGGGCCCCTACGAGCAGTACTTC. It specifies CASSSTGGPYEQYF.